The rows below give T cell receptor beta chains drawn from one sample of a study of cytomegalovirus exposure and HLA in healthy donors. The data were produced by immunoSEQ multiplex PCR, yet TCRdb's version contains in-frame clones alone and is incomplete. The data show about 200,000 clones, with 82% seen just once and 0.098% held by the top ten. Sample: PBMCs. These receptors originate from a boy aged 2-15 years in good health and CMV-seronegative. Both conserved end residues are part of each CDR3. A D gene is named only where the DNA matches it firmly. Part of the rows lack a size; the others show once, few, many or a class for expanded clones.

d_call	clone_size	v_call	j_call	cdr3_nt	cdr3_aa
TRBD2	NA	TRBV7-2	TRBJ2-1	TGTGCCAGCAGCTTAGTTCCAAGGCGGGGGGGCTACAATGAGCAGTTCTTC	CASSLVPRRGGYNEQFF
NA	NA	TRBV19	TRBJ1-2	TGTGCCAGTAGTAACCCAGGACAGCTCTATGGCTACACCTTC	CASSNPGQLYGYTF
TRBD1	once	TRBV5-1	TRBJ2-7	TGCGCCAGCAGCTTGGCGGACAGGAGCGAGCAGTACTTC	CASSLADRSEQYF
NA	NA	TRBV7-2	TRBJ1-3	TGTGCCAGCAGCTTAAGTGTCGGGTACATTGGAAACACCATATATTTT	CASSLSVGYIGNTIYF
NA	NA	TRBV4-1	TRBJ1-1	TGCGCCAGCAGCCAAGATCCAGTGAACACTGAAGCTTTCTTT	CASSQDPVNTEAFF
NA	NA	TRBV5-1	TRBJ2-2	TGCGCCAGCAGGCGTGAGGTCGGGGAGCTGTTTTTT	CASRREVGELFF
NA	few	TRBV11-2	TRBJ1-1	TGTGCCAGCAGCTTAGATATGAACACTGAAGCTTTCTTT	CASSLDMNTEAFF
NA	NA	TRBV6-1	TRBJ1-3	TGTGCCAGCAGTGAAGCTGGAGGATCTGGAAACACCATATATTTT	CASSEAGGSGNTIYF
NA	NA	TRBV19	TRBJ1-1	TGTGCCAGTCGGGTACAAGGAACGGACACTGAAGCTTTCTTT	CASRVQGTDTEAFF
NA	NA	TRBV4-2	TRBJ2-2	TGTGCCAGCAGCCAAGCGCCTACCTCTTTCGGCACCGGGGAGCTGTTTTTT	CASSQAPTSFGTGELFF
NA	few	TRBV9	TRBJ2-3	TGTGCCAGCAGCTACAGTCCAGGGCCCGGGGATACGCAGTATTTT	CASSYSPGPGDTQYF
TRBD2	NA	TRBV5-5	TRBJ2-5	TGTGCCAGCAGCTTGGCGGGACTAGCGGGGGGAGAGACCCAGTACTTC	CASSLAGLAGGETQYF
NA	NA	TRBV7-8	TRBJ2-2	TGTGCCAGCATCGACAGTAACACCGGGGAGCTGTTTTTT	CASIDSNTGELFF
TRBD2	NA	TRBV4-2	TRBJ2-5	TGTGCCAGCAGCCAAGATAACCTAGCGGGGGCCCCCGGAGAGACCCAGTACTTC	CASSQDNLAGAPGETQYF
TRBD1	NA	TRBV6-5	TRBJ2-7	TGTGCCAGCAGTTACTCGAGTCAGGGGGACATCTACGAGCAGTACTTC	CASSYSSQGDIYEQYF
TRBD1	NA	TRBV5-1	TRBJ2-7	TGCGCCAGCAGTTTGGCCGGGACAGGGGGAAACGAGCAGTACTTC	CASSLAGTGGNEQYF
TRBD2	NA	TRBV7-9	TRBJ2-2	TGTGCCAGCATACGCTTATATTCTAGCGGGGGGAAGAACACCGGGGAGCTGTTTTTT	CASIRLYSSGGKNTGELFF
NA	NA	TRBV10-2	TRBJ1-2	TGCGCCAGCAGTGAGTCCAGGGTGGGCGGCTACACCTTC	CASSESRVGGYTF
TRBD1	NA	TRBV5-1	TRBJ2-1	TGCGCCAGCAGCTTCCGGGACAGGGATATGGATGAGCAGTTCTTC	CASSFRDRDMDEQFF
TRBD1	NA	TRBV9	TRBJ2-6	TGTGCCAGCAGCGTAGGCAGGGGGCGGCGGGGGGCCAACGTCCTGACTTTC	CASSVGRGRRGANVLTF
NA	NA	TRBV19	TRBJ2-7	TGTGCCAGTCGAGAAAGCCCCGGGAGTCTCCACGAGCAGTACTTC	CASRESPGSLHEQYF
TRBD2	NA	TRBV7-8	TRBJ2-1	TGTGCCAGCAGCTTCCGGGGGGGGATTAGTGAGCAGTTCTTC	CASSFRGGISEQFF
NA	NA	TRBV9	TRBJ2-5	TGTGCCAGCAGCGTGGCGGGCCTGGGCCTTCAAGAGACCCAGTACTTC	CASSVAGLGLQETQYF
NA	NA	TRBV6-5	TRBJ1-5	TGTGCCAGCGGCGTCGGGACACGCAATCAGCCCCAGCATTTT	CASGVGTRNQPQHF
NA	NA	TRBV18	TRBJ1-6	TGTGCCAGCAAGGACTCCGTAGGCGATTCACCCCTCCACTTT	CASKDSVGDSPLHF
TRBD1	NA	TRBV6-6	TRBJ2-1	TGTGCCAGCAGTTCCGGACAGGGGGGGATCAATGAGCAGTTCTTC	CASSSGQGGINEQFF
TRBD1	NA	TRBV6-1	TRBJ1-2	TGTGCCAGCAGCCGGGACAGAGTTAACTATGGCTACACCTTC	CASSRDRVNYGYTF
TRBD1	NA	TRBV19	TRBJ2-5	TGTGCCAGTAGTACATCGACAGGGCCCCAAGAGACCCAGTACTTC	CASSTSTGPQETQYF
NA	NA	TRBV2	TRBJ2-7	TGTGCCAGCAAACAGGACAGCGCCTACGAGCGGTACTTC	CASKQDSAYERYF
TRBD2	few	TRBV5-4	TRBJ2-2	TGTGCCAGCAGCCTCCAAAGCAGGACCGGACTAGTCGGGGAGCTGTTTTTT	CASSLQSRTGLVGELFF
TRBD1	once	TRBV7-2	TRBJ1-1	TGTGCCAGCAGCGAACAGGGGGAAGGAGTGAGCACTGAAGCTTTCTTT	CASSEQGEGVSTEAFF
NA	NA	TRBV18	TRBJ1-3	TGTGCCAGCTCGTCCGGGCCCAGGGGCTCGGGAAACACCATATATTTT	CASSSGPRGSGNTIYF
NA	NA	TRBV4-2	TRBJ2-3	TGTGCCAGCAGCCAAGATAGCACAAATACGCAGTATTTT	CASSQDSTNTQYF
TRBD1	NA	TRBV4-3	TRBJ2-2	TGCGCCAGCAGCCCACAGGGGCGGGAGCTGTTTTTT	CASSPQGRELFF
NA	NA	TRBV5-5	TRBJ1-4	TGTGCCAGCAGCCAGGACAGCTATGAAAAACTGTTTTTT	CASSQDSYEKLFF
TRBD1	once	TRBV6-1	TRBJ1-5	TGTGCCAGCAGTGAAGCGGGCAGGGGGGCCGGTCAGCCCCAGCATTTT	CASSEAGRGAGQPQHF
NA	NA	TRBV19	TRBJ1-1	TGTGCCAGTAGTATAGTGTCGGGGTGGGTGTTCTTT	CASSIVSGWVFF
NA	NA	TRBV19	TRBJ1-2	TGTGCCGGCAGGGGACCGTCGGATGGCTACACCTTC	CAGRGPSDGYTF
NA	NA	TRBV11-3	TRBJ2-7	TGTGCCAGCAGCCTCACAGGGAATGTCCTCTACGAGCAGTACTTC	CASSLTGNVLYEQYF
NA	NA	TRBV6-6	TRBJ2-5	TGTGCCAGCAGTTGGGGCTTACAAGAGACCCAGTACTTC	CASSWGLQETQYF
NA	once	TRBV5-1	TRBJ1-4	TGCGCCAGCAGTGACGCTGGCAGCAGGCTGTTTTTT	CASSDAGSRLFF
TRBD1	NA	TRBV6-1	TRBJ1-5	TGTGCCAGCAGGGACAGGCCCTTCTATCAGCCCCAGCATTTT	CASRDRPFYQPQHF
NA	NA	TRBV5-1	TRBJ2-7	TGCGCCAGCAGCTTGGGGCAGATCTACGAGCAGTACTTC	CASSLGQIYEQYF
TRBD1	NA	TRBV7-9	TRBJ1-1	TGTGCCAGCAGCTTAGGCGCTTGGGCAGGGGGGAACACTGAAGCTTTCTTT	CASSLGAWAGGNTEAFF
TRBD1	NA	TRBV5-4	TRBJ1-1	TGTGCCAGCAGCCGGGACAGGAACACTGAAGCTTTCTTT	CASSRDRNTEAFF
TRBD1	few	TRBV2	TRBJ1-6	TGTGCCAGCAGTGGGAGACAGGGTTCACCCCTCCACTTT	CASSGRQGSPLHF
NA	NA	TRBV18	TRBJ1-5	TGTGCCAGCTCACCAGGGGCAGGGAATCAGCCCCAGCATTTT	CASSPGAGNQPQHF
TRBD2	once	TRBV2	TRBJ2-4	TGTGCCAGCAGTGGGCTAGCGGGGCTAGCCAAAAACATTCAGTACTTC	CASSGLAGLAKNIQYF
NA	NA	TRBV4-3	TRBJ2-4	TGCGCCAGCAGCCAAGGTGGGGGAGAGGGAGGCATTCAGTACTTC	CASSQGGGEGGIQYF
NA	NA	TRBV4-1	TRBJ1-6	TGCGCCAGCAGCCACCCCGACAGCCTCTATAATTCACCCCTCCACTTT	CASSHPDSLYNSPLHF
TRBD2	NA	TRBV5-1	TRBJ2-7	TGCGCCAGCAGCCCCCCCGGACTAGCGGGGGGCCTGGGGAGCGAGCAGTACTTC	CASSPPGLAGGLGSEQYF
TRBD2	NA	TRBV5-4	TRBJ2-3	TGTGCCAGCAGCTTGGAAGGCGGGGGAGATACGCAGTATTTT	CASSLEGGGDTQYF
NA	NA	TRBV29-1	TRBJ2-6	TGCAGCGTTGAAGAGGGGGCGCCTGGGGCCAACGTCCTGACTTTC	CSVEEGAPGANVLTF
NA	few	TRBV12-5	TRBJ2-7	TGTGCTAGTGCCCGGACATACCTCTACGAGCAGTACTTC	CASARTYLYEQYF
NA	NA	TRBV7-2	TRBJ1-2	TGTGCCAGCAGCTTAGGTGGTAGAGACAGAAGCCCTAACTATGGCTACACCTTC	CASSLGGRDRSPNYGYTF
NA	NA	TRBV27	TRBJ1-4	TGTGCCAGCAGTCTTGGCGGGGCTAATGAAAAACTGTTTTTT	CASSLGGANEKLFF
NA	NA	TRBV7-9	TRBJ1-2	TGTGCCAGCAGCTCTGGTTCGTCAGGGGTGGAGGGCTACACCTTC	CASSSGSSGVEGYTF
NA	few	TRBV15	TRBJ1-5	TGTGCCACCAGCAGAGATTCGGTCTCTGGTCAGCCCCAGCATTTT	CATSRDSVSGQPQHF
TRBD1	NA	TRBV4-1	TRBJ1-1	TGCGCCAGCAGCCAAGTGGGGACAGACCAAATGAACACTGAAGCTTTCTTT	CASSQVGTDQMNTEAFF
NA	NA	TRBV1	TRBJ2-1	TGCACCAGCAGCCAAAGTTTGGGGAGACTGATATACAATGAGCAGTTCTTC	CTSSQSLGRLIYNEQFF